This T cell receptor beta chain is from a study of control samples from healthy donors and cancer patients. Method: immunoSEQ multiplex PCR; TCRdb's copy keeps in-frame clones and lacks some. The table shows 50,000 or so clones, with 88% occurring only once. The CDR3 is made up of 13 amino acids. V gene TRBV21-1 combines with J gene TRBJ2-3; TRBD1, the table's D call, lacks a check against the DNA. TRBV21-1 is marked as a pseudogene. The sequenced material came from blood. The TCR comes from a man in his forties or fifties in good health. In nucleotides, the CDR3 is TGTGCCAGGGACAGGGGATGGACAGATACGCAGTATTTT. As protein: CARDRGWTDTQYF.